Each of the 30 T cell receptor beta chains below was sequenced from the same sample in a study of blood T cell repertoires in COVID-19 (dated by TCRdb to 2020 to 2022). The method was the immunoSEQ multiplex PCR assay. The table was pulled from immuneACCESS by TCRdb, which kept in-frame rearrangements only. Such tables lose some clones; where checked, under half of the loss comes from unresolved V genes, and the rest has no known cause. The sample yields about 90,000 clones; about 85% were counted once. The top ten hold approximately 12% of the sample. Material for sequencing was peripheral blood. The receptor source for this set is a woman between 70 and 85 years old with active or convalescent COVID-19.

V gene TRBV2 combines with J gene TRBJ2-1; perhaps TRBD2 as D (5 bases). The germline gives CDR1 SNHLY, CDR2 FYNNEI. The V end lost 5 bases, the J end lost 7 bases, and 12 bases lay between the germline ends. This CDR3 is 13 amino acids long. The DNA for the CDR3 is TGTGCCAGCAGTTCGTTAAGGGAGAATGAGCAGTTCTTC. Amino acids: CASSSLRENEQFF.

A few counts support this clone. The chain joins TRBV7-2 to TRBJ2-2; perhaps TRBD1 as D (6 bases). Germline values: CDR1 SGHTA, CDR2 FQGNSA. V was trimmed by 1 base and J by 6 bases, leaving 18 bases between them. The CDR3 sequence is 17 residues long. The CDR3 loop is CASSLGPSRGTSGELFF. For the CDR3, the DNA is TGTGCCAGCAGCTTAGGGCCATCCAGGGGAACGTCCGGGGAGCTGTTTTTT.

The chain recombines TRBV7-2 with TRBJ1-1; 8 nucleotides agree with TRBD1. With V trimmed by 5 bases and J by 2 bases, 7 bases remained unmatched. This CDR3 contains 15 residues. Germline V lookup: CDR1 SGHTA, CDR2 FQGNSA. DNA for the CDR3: TGTGCCAGCAGCACCGGGACAGGATCTAACACTGAAGCTTTCTTT. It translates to CASSTGTGSNTEAFF. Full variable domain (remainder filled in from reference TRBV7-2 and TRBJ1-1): GAGVSQSPSNKVTEKGKDVELRCDPISGHTALYWYRQSLGQGLEFLIYFQGNSAPDKSGLPSDRFSAERTGGSVSTLTIQRTQQEDSAVYLCASSTGTGSNTEAFFGQGTRLTVV.

This chain's CDR3 is CASSPPRNTEAFF. The CDR3 DNA reads as TGTGCCAGCAGTCCGCCTAGGAACACTGAAGCTTTCTTT. The rearrangement uses TRBV28 and TRBJ1-1; D ambiguous. Trimming took off 5 bases at V and 1 base at J, with 8 bases between the two ends. The CDR3 covers 13 residues. The germline V gene encodes CDR1 MDHEN and CDR2 SYDVKM.

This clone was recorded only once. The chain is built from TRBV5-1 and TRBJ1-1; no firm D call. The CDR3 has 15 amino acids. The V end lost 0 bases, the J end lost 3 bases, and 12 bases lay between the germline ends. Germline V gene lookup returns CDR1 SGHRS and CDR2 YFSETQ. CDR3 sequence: CASSLEDSHDTEAFF. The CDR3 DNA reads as TGCGCCAGCAGCTTGGAGGACTCACACGACACTGAAGCTTTCTTT. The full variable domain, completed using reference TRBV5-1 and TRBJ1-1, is KAGVTQTPRYLIKTRGQQVTLSCSPISGHRSVSWYQQTPGQGLQFLFEYFSETQRNKGNFPGRFSGRQFSNSRSEMNVSTLELGDSALYLCASSLEDSHDTEAFFGQGTRLTVV.

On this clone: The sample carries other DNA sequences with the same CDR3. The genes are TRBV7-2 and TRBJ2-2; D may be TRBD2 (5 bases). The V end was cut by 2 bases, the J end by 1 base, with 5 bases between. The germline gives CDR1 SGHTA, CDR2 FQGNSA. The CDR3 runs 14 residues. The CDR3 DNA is TGTGCCAGCAGCTTACGGGGGAACACCGGGGAGCTGTTTTTT. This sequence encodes CASSLRGNTGELFF.

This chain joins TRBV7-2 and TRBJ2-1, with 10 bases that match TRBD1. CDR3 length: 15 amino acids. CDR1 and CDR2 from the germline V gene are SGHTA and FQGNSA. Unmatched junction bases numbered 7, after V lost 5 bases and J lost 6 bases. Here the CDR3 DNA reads TGTGCCAGCAGCGTGGGACAGGGGCTGCCCAATGAGCAGTTCTTC. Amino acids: CASSVGQGLPNEQFF.

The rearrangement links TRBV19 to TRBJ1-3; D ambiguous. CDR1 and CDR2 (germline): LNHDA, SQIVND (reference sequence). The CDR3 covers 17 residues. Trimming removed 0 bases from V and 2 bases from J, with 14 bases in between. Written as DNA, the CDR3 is TGTGCCAGTAGTATAGATAGGAGGGTACTTCCTGGAAACACCATATATTTT. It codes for CASSIDRRVLPGNTIYF.

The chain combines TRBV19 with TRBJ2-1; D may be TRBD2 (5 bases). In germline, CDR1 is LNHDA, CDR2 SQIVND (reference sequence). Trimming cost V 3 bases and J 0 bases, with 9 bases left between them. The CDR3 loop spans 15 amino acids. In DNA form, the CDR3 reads TGTGCCAGTAGTATTACGGGAAGCTCCTACAATGAGCAGTTCTTC. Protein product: CASSITGSSYNEQFF.

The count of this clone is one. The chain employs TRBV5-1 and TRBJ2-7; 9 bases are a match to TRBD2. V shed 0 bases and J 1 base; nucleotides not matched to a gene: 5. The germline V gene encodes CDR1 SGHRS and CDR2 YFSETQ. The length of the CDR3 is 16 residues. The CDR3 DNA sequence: TGCGCCAGCAGCTTGGACTTAGCGGGGGCTTCCTACGAGCAGTACTTC. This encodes CASSLDLAGASYEQYF.

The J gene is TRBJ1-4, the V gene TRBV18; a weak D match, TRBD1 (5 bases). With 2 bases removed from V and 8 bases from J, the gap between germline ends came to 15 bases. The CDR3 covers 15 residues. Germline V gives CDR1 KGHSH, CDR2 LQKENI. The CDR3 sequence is CASSPSSQGGEKLFF. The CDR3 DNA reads TGTGCCAGCTCACCATCTTCGCAGGGAGGGGAAAAACTGTTTTTT. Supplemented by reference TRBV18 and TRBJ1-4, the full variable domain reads NAGVMQNPRHLVRRRGQEARLRCSPMKGHSHVYWYRQLPEEGLKFMVYLQKENIIDESGMPKERFSAEFPKEGPSILRIQQVVRGDSAAYFCASSPSSQGGEKLFFGSGTQLSVL.

CDR3 coding DNA: TGCGCCAGCAGCTGGAGCGGGGGGGCGTATACGCAGTATTTT. It translates to CASSWSGGAYTQYF. The chain uses TRBV5-1 and TRBJ2-3; 10 bases fit TRBD2. J gave up 7 bases and V 3 bases, and 5 bases lay outside the gene matches. The CDR3 has 14 residues. The V gene's germline CDR1 is SGHRS and CDR2 YFSETQ.

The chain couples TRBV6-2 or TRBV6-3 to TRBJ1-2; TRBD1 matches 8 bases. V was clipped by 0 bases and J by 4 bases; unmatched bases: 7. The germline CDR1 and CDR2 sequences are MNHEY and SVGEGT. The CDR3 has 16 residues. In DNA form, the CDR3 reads TGTGCCAGCAGTTACTCGCCAGGGGGCAGGGGCTATGGCTACACCTTC. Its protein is CASSYSPGGRGYGYTF.

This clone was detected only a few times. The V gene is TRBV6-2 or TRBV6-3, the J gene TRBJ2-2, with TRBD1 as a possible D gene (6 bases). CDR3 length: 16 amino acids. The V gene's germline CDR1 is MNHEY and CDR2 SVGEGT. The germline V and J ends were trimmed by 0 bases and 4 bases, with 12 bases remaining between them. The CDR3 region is CASSYSSQGLTGELFF. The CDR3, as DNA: TGTGCCAGCAGTTACTCTTCGCAGGGGCTCACCGGGGAGCTGTTTTTT.

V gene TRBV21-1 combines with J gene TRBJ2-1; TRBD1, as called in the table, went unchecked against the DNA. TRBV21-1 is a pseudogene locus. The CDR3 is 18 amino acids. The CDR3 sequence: CASTNHRDRGPSYNEQFF. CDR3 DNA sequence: TGTGCCAGCACCAATCACCGGGACAGGGGGCCCTCCTACAATGAGCAGTTCTTC.

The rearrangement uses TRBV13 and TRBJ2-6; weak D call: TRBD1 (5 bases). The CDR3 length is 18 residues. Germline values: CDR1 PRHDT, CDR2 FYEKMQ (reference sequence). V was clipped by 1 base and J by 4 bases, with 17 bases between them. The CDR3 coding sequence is TGTGCCAGCAGCTTAGATGTCAGGGTGGAACCCGGGGCCAACGTCCTGACTTTC. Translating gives CASSLDVRVEPGANVLTF.

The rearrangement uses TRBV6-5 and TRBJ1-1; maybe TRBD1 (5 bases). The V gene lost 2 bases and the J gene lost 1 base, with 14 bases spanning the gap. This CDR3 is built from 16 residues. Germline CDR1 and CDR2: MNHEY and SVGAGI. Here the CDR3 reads CASSYGQGMGNTEAFF. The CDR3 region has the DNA TGTGCCAGCAGTTACGGGCAGGGAATGGGGAACACTGAAGCTTTCTTT.

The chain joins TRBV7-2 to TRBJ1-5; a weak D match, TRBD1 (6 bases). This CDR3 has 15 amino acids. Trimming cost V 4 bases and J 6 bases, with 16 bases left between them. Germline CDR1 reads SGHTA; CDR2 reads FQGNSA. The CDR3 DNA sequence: TGTGCCAGCAGCTCTCAACAGGGTCGTAGTCAGCCCCAGCATTTT. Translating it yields CASSSQQGRSQPQHF.

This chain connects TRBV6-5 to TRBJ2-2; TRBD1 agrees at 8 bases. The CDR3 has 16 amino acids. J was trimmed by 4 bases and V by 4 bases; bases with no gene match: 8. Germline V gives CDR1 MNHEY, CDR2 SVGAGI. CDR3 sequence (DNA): TGTGCCAGCAGTTTCCGGACAGGGATAGGCACCGGGGAGCTGTTTTTT. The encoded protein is CASSFRTGIGTGELFF.

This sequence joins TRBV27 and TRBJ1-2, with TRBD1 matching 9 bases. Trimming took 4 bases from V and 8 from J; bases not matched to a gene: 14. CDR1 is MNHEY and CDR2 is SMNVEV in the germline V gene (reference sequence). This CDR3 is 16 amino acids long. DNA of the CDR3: TGTGCCAGCAGTTCTTACCGGGACAGGGTATGGGGAGGCTACACCTTC. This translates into CASSSYRDRVWGGYTF.

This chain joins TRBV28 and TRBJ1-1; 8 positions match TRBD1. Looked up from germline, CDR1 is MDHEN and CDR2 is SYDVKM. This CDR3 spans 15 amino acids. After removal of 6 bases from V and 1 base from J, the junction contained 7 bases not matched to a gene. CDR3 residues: CASRGRTGRNTEAFF. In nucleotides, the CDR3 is TGTGCCAGCAGGGGACGGACAGGGAGGAACACTGAAGCTTTCTTT.

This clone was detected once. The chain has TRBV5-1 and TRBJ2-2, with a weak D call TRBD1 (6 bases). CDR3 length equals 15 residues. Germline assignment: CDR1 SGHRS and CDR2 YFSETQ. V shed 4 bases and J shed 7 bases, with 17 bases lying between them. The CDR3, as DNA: TGCGCCAGCAGCCTCTCGGGACACTCAAGCGGGGAGCTGTTTTTT. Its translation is CASSLSGHSSGELFF.

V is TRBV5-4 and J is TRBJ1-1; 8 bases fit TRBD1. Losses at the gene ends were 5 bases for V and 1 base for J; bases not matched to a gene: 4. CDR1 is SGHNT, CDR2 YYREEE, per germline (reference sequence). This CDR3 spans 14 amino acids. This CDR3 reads CASRQGVSNTEAFF. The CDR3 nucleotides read TGTGCCAGCAGACAGGGGGTGTCGAACACTGAAGCTTTCTTT.

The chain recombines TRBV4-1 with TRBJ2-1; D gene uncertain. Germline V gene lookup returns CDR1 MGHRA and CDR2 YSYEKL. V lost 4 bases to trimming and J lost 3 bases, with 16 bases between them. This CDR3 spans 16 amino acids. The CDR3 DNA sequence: TGCGCCAGCAGCCTGTATACGACGGGTAACTACAATGAGCAGTTCTTC. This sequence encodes CASSLYTTGNYNEQFF.

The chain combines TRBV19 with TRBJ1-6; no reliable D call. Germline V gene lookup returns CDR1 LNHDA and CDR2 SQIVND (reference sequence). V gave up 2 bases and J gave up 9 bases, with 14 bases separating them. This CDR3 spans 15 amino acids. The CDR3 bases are TGTGCCAGTAGTATAAAGGAGGGAAGGGTTTCACCCCTCCACTTT. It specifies CASSIKEGRVSPLHF.

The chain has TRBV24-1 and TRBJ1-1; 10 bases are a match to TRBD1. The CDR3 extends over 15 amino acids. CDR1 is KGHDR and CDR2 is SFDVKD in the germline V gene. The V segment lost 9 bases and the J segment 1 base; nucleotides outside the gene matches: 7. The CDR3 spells CATRGTGEGNTEAFF. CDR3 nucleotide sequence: TGTGCCACCCGCGGGACAGGGGAAGGGAACACTGAAGCTTTCTTT.

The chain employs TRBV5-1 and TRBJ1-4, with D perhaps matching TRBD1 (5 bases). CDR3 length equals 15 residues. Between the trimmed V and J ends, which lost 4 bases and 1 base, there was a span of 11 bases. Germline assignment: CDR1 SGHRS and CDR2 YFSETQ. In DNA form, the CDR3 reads TGCGCCAGCAGCATCGGACAAGTAACTAATGAAAAACTGTTTTTT. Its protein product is CASSIGQVTNEKLFF.

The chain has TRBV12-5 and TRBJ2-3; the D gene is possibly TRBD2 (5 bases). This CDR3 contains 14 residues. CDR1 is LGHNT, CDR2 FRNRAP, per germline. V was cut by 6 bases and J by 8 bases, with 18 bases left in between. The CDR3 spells CASGPEGLRGTQYF. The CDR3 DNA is TGTGCTAGTGGGCCTGAGGGCCTTCGGGGTACGCAGTATTTT. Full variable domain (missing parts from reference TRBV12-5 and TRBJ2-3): DARVTQTPRHKVTEMGQEVTMRCQPILGHNTVFWYRQTMMQGLELLAYFRNRAPLDDSGMPKDRFSAEMPDATLATLKIQPSEPRDSAVYFCASGPEGLRGTQYFGPGTRLTVL.

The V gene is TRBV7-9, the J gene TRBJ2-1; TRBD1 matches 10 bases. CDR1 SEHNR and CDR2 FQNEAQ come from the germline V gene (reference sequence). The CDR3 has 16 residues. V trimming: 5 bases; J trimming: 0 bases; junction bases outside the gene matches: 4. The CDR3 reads CASSRQGAISYNEQFF. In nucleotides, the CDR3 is TGTGCCAGCAGCCGACAGGGGGCGATCTCCTACAATGAGCAGTTCTTC.

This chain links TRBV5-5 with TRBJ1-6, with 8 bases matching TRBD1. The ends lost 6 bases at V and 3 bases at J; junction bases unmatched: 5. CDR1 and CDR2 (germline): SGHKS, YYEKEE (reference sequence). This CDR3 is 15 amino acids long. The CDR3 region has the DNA TGTGCCAGCAATACGGACAGGGACTATAATTCACCCCTCCACTTT. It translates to CASNTDRDYNSPLHF.